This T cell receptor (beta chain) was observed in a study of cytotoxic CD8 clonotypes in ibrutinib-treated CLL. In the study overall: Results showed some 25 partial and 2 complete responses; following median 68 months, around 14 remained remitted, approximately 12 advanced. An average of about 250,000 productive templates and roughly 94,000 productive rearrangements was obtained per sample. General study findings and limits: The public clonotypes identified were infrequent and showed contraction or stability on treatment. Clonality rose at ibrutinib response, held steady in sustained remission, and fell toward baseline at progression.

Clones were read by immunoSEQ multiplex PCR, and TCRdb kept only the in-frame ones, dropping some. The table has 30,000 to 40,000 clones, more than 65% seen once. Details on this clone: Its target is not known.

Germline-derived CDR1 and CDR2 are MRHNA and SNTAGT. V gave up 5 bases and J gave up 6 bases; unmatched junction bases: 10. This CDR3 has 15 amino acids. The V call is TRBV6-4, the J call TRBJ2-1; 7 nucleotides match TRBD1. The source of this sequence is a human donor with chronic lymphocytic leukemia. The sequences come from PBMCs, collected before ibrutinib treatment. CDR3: CASSRTGHQPNEQFF. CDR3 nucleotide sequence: TGTGCCAGCAGTCGGACAGGTCACCAACCCAATGAGCAGTTCTTC.